This TCR beta chain was observed in a study of tumor-infiltrating lymphocytes in primary liver carcinoma. About the study: Tumors measured roughly 4.2 to 11 cm and were stage T1-T3 N0M0. Study findings and constraints: When set against blood, tumors had a significantly higher top-250-clone fraction (p = 0.039).

For this clonotype: Its antigen is currently unknown. A junction boundary mismatches the germline segment, possibly from a read error.

Both blood RNA, taken from unsorted whole blood, and germline DNA were extracted. This CDR3 is 13 amino acids long. Germline assignment: CDR1 LGHNA and CDR2 YSLEER. A constant-region primer served to make TCR beta cDNA from roughly 460 ng total RNA. Generation of the TCR beta libraries relied on three nested multiplex PCR rounds using slightly modified ARM-PCR. Researchers ran the first two PCR rounds for roughly 10 cycles each with TRBV1-TRBV30 forward primers and a C-beta reverse primer. MiXCR was run by TCRdb on the multiplex PCR reads, yielding one entry per CDR3 protein. Of 310,000 or so distinct CDR3 sequences listed, roughly 60% are singletons.

Sample: peripheral blood. The TCR comes from a woman aged 25 to 39 with primary liver carcinoma and hepatitis B virus infection. The chain employs TRBV4-3 and TRBJ2-3; D is unclear. The CDR3 protein is CTSRQERTDTQYF. The DNA for the CDR3 is TGCACCAGCAGGCAAGAACGCACAGATACGCAGTATTTT.